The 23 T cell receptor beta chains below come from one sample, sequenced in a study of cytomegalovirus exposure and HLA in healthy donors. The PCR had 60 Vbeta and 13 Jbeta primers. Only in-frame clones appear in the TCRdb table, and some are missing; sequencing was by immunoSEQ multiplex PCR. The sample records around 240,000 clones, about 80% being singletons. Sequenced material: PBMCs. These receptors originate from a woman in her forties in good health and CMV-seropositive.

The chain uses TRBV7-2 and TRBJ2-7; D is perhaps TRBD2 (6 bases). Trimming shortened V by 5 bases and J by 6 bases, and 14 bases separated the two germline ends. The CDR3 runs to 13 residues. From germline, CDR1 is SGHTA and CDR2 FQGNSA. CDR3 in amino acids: CASSGDWRSEQYF. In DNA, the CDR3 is TGTGCCAGCAGCGGGGACTGGCGTTCCGAGCAGTACTTC.

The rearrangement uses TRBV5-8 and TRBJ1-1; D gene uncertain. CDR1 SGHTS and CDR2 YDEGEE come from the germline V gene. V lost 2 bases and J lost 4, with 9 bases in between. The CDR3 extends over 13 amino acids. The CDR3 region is CASSLRGSTEAFF. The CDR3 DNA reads TGTGCCAGCAGCTTAAGAGGATCCACTGAAGCTTTCTTT.

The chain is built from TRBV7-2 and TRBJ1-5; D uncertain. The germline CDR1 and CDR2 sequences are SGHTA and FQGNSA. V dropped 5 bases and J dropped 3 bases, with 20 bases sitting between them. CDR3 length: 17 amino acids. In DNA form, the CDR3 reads TGTGCCAGCAGCCTGATTTTAAGTGCGGCCCCCAATCAGCCCCAGCATTTT. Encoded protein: CASSLILSAAPNQPQHF.

The CDR3, as DNA: TGTGCCAGTAGTATAGGGGGGGGAACCTACAATGAGCAGTTCTTC. Translated: CASSIGGGTYNEQFF. The rearrangement uses TRBV19 and TRBJ2-1; 7 positions agree with TRBD2. From germline, CDR1 is LNHDA and CDR2 SQIVND (reference sequence). The CDR3 is made up of 15 amino acids. J was trimmed by 2 bases and V by 1 base; bases with no gene match: 2.

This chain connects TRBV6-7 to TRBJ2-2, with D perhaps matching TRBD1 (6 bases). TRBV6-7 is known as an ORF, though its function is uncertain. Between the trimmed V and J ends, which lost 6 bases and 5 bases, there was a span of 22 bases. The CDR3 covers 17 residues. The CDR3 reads CASRSPSGQPFTGELFF. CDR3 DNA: TGTGCCAGCAGATCACCCTCTGGACAGCCCTTTACCGGGGAGCTGTTTTTT.

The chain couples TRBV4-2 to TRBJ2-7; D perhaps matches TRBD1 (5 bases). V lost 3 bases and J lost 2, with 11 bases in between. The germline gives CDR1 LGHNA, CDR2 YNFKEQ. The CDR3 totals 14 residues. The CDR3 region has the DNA TGTGCCAGCAGCCAGGGGCGTTTCCCCTACGAGCAGTACTTC. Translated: CASSQGRFPYEQYF.

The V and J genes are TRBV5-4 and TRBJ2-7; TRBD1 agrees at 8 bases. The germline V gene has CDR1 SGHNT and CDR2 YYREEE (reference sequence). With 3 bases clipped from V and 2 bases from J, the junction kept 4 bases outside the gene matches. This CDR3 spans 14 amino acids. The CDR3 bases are TGTGCCAGCAGCTGGAGGACAGGGCCCTACGAGCAGTACTTC. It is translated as CASSWRTGPYEQYF. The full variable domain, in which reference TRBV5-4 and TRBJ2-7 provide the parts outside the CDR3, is ETGVTQSPTHLIKTRGQQVTLRCSSQSGHNTVSWYQQALGQGPQFIFQYYREEENGRGNFPPRFSGLQFPNYSSELNVNALELDDSALYLCASSWRTGPYEQYFGPGTRLTVT.

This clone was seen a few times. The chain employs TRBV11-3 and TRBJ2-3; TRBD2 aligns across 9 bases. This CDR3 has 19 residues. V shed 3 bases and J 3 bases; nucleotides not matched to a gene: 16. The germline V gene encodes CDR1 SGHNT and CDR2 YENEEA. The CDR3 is CASSFAGGPNPQKTDTQYF. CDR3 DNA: TGTGCCAGCAGCTTTGCGGGAGGGCCCAACCCCCAGAAGACAGATACGCAGTATTTT.

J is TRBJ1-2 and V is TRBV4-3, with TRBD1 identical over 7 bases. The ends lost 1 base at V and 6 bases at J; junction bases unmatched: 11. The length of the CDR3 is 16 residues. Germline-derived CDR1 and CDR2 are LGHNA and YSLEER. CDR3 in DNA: TGCGCCAGCAGCCAAGGGGCGGGCGAGGGGGCAAATGGCTACACCTTC. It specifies CASSQGAGEGANGYTF.

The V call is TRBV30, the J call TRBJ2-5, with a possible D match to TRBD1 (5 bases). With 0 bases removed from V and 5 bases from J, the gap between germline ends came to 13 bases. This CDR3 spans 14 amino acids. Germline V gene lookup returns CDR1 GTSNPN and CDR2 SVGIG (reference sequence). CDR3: CAWSVGQGYETQYF. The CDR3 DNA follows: TGTGCCTGGAGTGTTGGTCAGGGTTACGAGACCCAGTACTTC.

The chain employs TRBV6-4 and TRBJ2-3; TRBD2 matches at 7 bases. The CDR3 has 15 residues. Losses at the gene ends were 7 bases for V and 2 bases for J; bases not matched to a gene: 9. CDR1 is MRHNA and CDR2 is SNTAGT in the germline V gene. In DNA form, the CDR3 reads TGTGCCAGCAAGGTATCGGGGGGTAACACAGATACGCAGTATTTT. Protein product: CASKVSGGNTDTQYF.

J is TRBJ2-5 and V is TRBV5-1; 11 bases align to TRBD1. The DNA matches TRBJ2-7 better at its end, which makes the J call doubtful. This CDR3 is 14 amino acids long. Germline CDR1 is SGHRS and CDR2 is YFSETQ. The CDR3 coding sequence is TGCGCCAGCAGCCCGGGACAGGGGGCCTACGAGCAGTACTTC. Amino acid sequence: CASSPGQGAYEQYF.

Here the CDR3 reads CAGKAGASSYEQYF. CDR3 DNA: TGTGCCGGAAAAGCGGGGGCGAGCTCCTACGAGCAGTACTTC. The rearrangement links TRBV30 to TRBJ2-7, with TRBD2 identical over 8 bases. The V and J ends lost 8 bases and 0 bases, in that order; junction bases with no gene match: 9. The CDR3 sequence is 14 residues long. CDR1 and CDR2 (germline): GTSNPN, SVGIG (reference sequence).

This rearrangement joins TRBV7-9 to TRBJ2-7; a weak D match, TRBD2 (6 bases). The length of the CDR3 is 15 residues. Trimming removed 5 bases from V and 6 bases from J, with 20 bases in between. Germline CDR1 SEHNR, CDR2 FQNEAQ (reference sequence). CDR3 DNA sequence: TGTGCCAGCAGCCCCCGCGGGGTCGCCCCTTCCGAGCAGTACTTC. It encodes CASSPRGVAPSEQYF.

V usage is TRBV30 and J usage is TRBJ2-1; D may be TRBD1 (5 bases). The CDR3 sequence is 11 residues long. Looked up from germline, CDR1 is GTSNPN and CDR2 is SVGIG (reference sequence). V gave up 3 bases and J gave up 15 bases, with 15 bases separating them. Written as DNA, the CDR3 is TGTGCCTGGAGAGGTGCAGGGCCTCGGTTCTTC. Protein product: CAWRGAGPRFF.

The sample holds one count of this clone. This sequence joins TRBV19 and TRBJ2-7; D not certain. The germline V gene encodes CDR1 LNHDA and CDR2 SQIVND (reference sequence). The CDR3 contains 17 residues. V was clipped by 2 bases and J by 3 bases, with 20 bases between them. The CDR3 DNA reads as TGTGCCAGTAGTATAAGCTCCCGACCCCCAGGCCTCTACGAGCAGTACTTC. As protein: CASSISSRPPGLYEQYF.

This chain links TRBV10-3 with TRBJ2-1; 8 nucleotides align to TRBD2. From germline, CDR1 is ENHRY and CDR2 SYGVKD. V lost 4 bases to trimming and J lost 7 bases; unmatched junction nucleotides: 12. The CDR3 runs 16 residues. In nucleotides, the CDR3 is TGTGCCATCAGTGGGCCGGGACTAGGGTTACGGAATGAGCAGTTCTTC. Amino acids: CAISGPGLGLRNEQFF.

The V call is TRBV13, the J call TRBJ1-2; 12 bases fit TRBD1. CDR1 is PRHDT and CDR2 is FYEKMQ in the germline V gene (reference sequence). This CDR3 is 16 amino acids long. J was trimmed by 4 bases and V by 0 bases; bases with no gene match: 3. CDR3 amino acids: CASSLGGQGAGYGYTF. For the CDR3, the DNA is TGTGCCAGCAGCTTAGGGGGACAGGGGGCAGGCTATGGCTACACCTTC. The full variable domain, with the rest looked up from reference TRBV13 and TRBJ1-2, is AAGVIQSPRHLIKEKRETATLKCYPIPRHDTVYWYQQGPGQDPQFLISFYEKMQSDKGSIPDRFSAQQFSDYHSELNMSSLELGDSALYFCASSLGGQGAGYGYTFGSGTRLTVV.

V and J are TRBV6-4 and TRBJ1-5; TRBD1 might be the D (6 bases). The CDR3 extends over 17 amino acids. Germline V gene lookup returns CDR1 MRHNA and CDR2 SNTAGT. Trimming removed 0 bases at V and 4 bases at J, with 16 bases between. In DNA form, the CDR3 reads TGTGCCAGCAGTGACTCGCCCACAGGGTATCGGAATCAGCCCCAGCATTTT. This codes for CASSDSPTGYRNQPQHF.

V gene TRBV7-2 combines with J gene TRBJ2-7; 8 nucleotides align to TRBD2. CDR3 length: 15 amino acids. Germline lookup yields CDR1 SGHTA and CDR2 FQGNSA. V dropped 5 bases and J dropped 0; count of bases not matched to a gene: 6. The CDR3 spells CASSTSGSSSYEQYF. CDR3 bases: TGTGCCAGCAGCACCAGCGGGAGTAGCTCCTACGAGCAGTACTTC.

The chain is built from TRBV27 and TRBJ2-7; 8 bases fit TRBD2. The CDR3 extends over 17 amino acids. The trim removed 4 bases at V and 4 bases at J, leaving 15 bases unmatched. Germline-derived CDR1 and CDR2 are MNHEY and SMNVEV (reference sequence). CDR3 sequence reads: CASSSTVRLARFYEQYF. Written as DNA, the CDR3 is TGTGCCAGCAGTTCCACGGTCCGACTAGCGCGGTTTTACGAGCAGTACTTC.

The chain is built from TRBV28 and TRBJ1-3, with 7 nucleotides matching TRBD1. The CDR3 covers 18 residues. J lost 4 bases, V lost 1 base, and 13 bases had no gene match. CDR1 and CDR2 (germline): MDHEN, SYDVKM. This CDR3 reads CASSLYLARQGPGNTIYF. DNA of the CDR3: TGTGCCAGCAGTTTATACCTCGCTAGACAGGGACCCGGAAACACCATATATTTT.

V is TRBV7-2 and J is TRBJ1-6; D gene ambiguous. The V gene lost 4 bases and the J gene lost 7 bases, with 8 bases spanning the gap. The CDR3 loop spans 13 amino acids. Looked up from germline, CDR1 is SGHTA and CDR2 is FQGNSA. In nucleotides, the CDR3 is TGTGCCAGCAGCTCTATACAGAATTCACCCCTCCACTTT. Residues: CASSSIQNSPLHF. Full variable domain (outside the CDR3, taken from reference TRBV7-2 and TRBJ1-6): GAGVSQSPSNKVTEKGKDVELRCDPISGHTALYWYRQSLGQGLEFLIYFQGNSAPDKSGLPSDRFSAERTGGSVSTLTIQRTQQEDSAVYLCASSSIQNSPLHFGNGTRLTVT.